This T cell receptor (beta chain) comes out of a study of cytomegalovirus exposure and HLA in healthy donors. Vbeta (60) and Jbeta (13) primers were used in the PCR. Profiling relied on immunoSEQ multiplex PCR, and the TCRdb table lists in-frame clones only, not all of them. The sample consists of about 200,000 clones, over 60% of them appearing once. This clone appeared once. The V gene's germline CDR1 is SNHLY and CDR2 FYNNEI. Trimming took 6 bases from V and 2 from J, leaving 12 bases between them. The CDR3 totals 14 residues. Sequences were obtained from PBMCs. The rearrangement links TRBV2 to TRBJ2-3; a possible D gene is TRBD2 (6 bases). The receptor's source is a woman in her thirties or forties in good health and CMV-seronegative. The CDR3 sequence is CASRITSNTDTQYF. The CDR3 nucleotides are TGTGCCAGCAGGATTACTAGCAACACAGATACGCAGTATTTT.